This entry lists 3 T cell receptor beta chains sequenced from one sample in a study of OX40 agonist ivuxolimab in advanced cancers. Here immunoSEQ multiplex PCR was the method, and the copy in TCRdb shows in-frame clones only, minus some. The sample includes around 80,000 clones, around 84% of them seen just once. The specimen comprised CD4+ or CD8+ T cells sorted from blood, sampled in a trial of the OX40 agonist ivuxolimab. These receptors were obtained from an adult with an advanced solid tumor such as melanoma, head and neck, liver or kidney cancer.

The chain carries TRBV11-1 and TRBJ1-1; possible D gene TRBD1, 5 bases. Germline V lookup: CDR1 SGHAT, CDR2 FQDESV (reference sequence). V was shortened by 4 bases and J by 0 bases, with 15 bases between the two germline ends. There are 16 residues in the CDR3. This CDR3 is CASSSSGTRMNTEAFF. The CDR3 DNA reads TGTGCCAGCAGCTCCTCCGGGACTCGGATGAACACTGAAGCTTTCTTT.

The chain uses TRBV6-5 and TRBJ1-3, with 8 nucleotides matching TRBD1. Germline V gene lookup returns CDR1 MNHEY and CDR2 SVGAGI. V was pared by 6 bases and J by 0 bases, with 4 bases of the junction left unmatched. The CDR3 is 15 amino acids. CDR3 loop: CASSRDRFSGNTIYF. DNA for the CDR3: TGTGCCAGCAGCAGGGACAGGTTCTCTGGAAACACCATATATTTT.

J is TRBJ2-1 and V is TRBV29-1, with D perhaps matching TRBD1 (5 bases). V was cut by 1 base and J by 0 bases, with 13 bases left in between. The CDR3 spans 16 residues. The germline CDR1 and CDR2 sequences are SQVTM and ANQGSEA. This CDR3 reads CSVEGKGAASYNEQFF. The DNA for the CDR3 is TGCAGCGTTGAAGGTAAAGGGGCGGCCTCCTACAATGAGCAGTTCTTC.